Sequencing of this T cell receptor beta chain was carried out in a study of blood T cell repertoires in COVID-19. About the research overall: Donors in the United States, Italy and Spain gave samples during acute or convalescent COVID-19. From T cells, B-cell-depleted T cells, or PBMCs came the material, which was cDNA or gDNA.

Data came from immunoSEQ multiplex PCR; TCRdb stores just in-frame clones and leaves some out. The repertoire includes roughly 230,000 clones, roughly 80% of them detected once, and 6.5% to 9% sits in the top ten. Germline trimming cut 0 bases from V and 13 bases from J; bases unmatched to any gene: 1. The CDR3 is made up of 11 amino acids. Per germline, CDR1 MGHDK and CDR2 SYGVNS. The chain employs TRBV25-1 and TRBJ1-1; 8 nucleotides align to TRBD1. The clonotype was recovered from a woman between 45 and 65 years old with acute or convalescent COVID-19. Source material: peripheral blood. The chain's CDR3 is CASSEYGTGFF. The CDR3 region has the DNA TGTGCCAGCAGTGAATATGGGACAGGTTTCTTT.